The next 17 T cell receptor beta chains were all read from a single sample in a study of somatic mutations in cytotoxic T cells in rheumatoid arthritis. The method was immunoSEQ multiplex PCR; TCRdb's version includes in-frame clones alone and lacks a portion of them. The sample includes tens of thousands of clones, roughly 80% seen only once; the top ten take about 8.6%. Input material: CD8+ T cells sorted from blood. These receptors were taken from an adult with rheumatoid arthritis.

V and J are TRBV25-1 and TRBJ2-6, with a tentative D call TRBD2 (6 bases). CDR3 size: 16 residues. The V gene lost 6 bases and the J gene lost 0 bases, with 12 bases spanning the gap. Germline V lookup: CDR1 MGHDK, CDR2 SYGVNS. The CDR3: CASRGGVHSGANVLTF. For the CDR3, the DNA is TGTGCCAGCAGAGGAGGGGTACACTCTGGGGCCAACGTCCTGACTTTC.

The V gene is TRBV27, the J gene TRBJ2-1; the match to TRBD2 covers 12 bases. Germline trimming cut 5 bases from V and 12 bases from J; bases unmatched to any gene: 11. The CDR3 contains 15 residues. Germline CDR1 and CDR2: MNHEY and SMNVEV (reference sequence). CDR3 nucleotide sequence: TGTGCCAGCAGTCGGACTAGCGGGGTTGTAGACGCGCAGTTCTTC. Protein sequence: CASSRTSGVVDAQFF.

This clone was counted a single time. One end of the junction varies from germline; a read error may be responsible. V is TRBV6-5 and J is TRBJ2-7, with a tentative D call TRBD1 (6 bases). This CDR3 contains 12 residues. Germline V gene lookup returns CDR1 MNHEY and CDR2 SVGAGI. CDR3 coding DNA: TGTGCCAGCAGCACCGGGACACGGTCAGAGTTCTTC. Its protein is CASSTGTRSEFF.

This chain links TRBV7-8 with TRBJ2-1, with 10 bases identical to TRBD2. V shed 3 bases and J 8 bases; nucleotides not matched to a gene: 10. This CDR3 has 16 amino acids. The germline CDR1 and CDR2 sequences are SGHVS and FQNEAQ. The CDR3 reads CASSFLFSSGGDEQFF. The CDR3 coding sequence is TGTGCCAGCAGCTTCTTATTCTCTAGCGGGGGCGATGAGCAGTTCTTC.

This clone was detected once. This chain connects TRBV28 to TRBJ2-1; no clear D. Germline loops: CDR1 MDHEN, CDR2 SYDVKM. The V and J ends lost 3 bases and 4 bases respectively, with 4 bases between them. The CDR3 is 12 amino acids. CDR3 DNA: TGTGCCAGCAGTTTCCCTTACAATGAGCAGTTCTTC. As protein: CASSFPYNEQFF.

This chain joins TRBV5-8 and TRBJ1-1, with D unresolved. V gave up 0 bases and J gave up 2 bases, with 8 bases separating them. This CDR3 has 14 amino acids. Germline V gene sequence: CDR1 SGHTS, CDR2 YDEGEE. The CDR3, as DNA: TGTGCCAGCAGCTTGGCCGGCGGAAACACTGAAGCTTTCTTT. Its translation: CASSLAGGNTEAFF.

This sequence joins TRBV6-5 and TRBJ1-1; D remains unclear. CDR3 length equals 13 residues. Trimming cost V 4 bases and J 6 bases, with 12 bases left between them. Germline values: CDR1 MNHEY, CDR2 SVGAGI. In nucleotides, the CDR3 is TGTGCCAGCAGTTCCTGGGGTCAGCCTGAAGCTTTCTTT. Protein product: CASSSWGQPEAFF.

J is TRBJ2-7 and V is TRBV27; D tentatively fits TRBD1 or TRBD2 (5 bases each). V dropped 2 bases and J dropped 5 bases, with 13 bases sitting between them. CDR3 length: 14 amino acids. CDR1 is MNHEY, CDR2 SMNVEV, per germline (reference sequence). CDR3 DNA sequence: TGTGCCAGCAGTTTAGGTCAGGGAGTCAACGAGCAGTACTTC. This sequence encodes CASSLGQGVNEQYF.

This clone was detected only a few times. The gene calls are TRBV2 and TRBJ2-7; 9 bases agree with TRBD1. This CDR3 has 14 residues. With 3 bases clipped from V and 7 bases from J, the junction kept 7 bases outside the gene matches. From germline, CDR1 is SNHLY and CDR2 FYNNEI. This CDR3 reads CASSDRDRVREQYF. The CDR3, as DNA: TGTGCCAGCAGTGACCGGGACAGGGTGAGGGAGCAGTACTTC.

The chain combines TRBV28 with TRBJ1-1; D gene uncertain. V was trimmed by 3 bases and J by 1 base, leaving 9 bases between them. Germline V CDR1 and CDR2: MDHEN, SYDVKM. This CDR3 has 14 residues. In nucleotides, the CDR3 is TGTGCCAGCAGTTTGACCAAGGCGAACACTGAAGCTTTCTTT. It is translated as CASSLTKANTEAFF.

The V gene is TRBV5-1, the J gene TRBJ2-7, with D tentatively TRBD2 (5 bases). CDR1 and CDR2 (germline): SGHRS, YFSETQ. Trimming took 2 bases from V and 5 from J, leaving 17 bases between them. This CDR3 is built from 15 residues. CDR3 nucleotides: TGCGCCAGCAGCTTCGCGGGCCGGGTCGAGCACGAGCAGTACTTC. Encoded protein: CASSFAGRVEHEQYF.

The CDR3 loop reads CASSPPPGFANEKLFF. CDR3 sequence (DNA): TGTGCCAGCAGTCCCCCGCCCGGGTTTGCTAATGAAAAACTGTTTTTT. This chain joins TRBV27 and TRBJ1-4; no clear D gene. Germline V lookup: CDR1 MNHEY, CDR2 SMNVEV (reference sequence). Trimming shortened V by 5 bases and J by 3 bases, and 16 bases separated the two germline ends. This CDR3 region has 16 residues.

DNA for the CDR3: TGTGCCAGTAAGGACAGGGGAGGCGGTCAGCCCCAGCATTTT. The encoded protein is CASKDRGGGQPQHF. The chain links TRBV19 to TRBJ1-5; 9 nucleotides agree with TRBD1. The germline V gene encodes CDR1 LNHDA and CDR2 SQIVND (reference sequence). J lost 6 bases, V lost 7 bases, and 7 bases had no gene match. The CDR3 contains 14 residues.

This clone was seen a single time. The rearrangement uses TRBV29-1 and TRBJ2-7; TRBD1 aligns across 10 bases. Germline V gene sequence: CDR1 SQVTM, CDR2 ANQGSEA. This CDR3 has 14 amino acids. Trimming at V came to 7 bases and at J to 1 base, leaving 7 bases not matched to a gene. CDR3 loop: CSARDRGSSYEQYF. DNA for the CDR3: TGCAGCGCGAGGGACAGGGGATCTTCCTACGAGCAGTACTTC.

This clone was picked up one time. J is TRBJ2-7 and V is TRBV29-1; D not resolved. CDR1 and CDR2 (germline): SQVTM, ANQGSEA. V was shortened by 6 bases and J by 0 bases, with 15 bases between the two germline ends. CDR3 length equals 14 residues. The CDR3 bases are TGCAGCGTCCGACTGGCCCACGTCTCCTACGAGCAGTACTTC. Translation: CSVRLAHVSYEQYF.

The V gene is TRBV30, the J gene TRBJ1-1; no firm D call. In germline, CDR1 is GTSNPN, CDR2 SVGIG (reference sequence). Trimming took off 1 base at V and 7 bases at J, with 7 bases between the two ends. This CDR3 has 11 residues. CDR3: CAWSEAGEAFF. The CDR3 coding sequence is TGTGCCTGGAGTGAGGCGGGTGAAGCTTTCTTT.

The gene calls are TRBV27 and TRBJ2-2; D remains unclear. CDR3 length: 11 residues. CDR1 and CDR2 (germline): MNHEY, SMNVEV (reference sequence). Trimming removed 5 bases from V and 4 bases from J, with 2 bases in between. The CDR3 loop is CASSRTGELFF. The CDR3 coding sequence is TGTGCCAGCAGTCGCACCGGGGAGCTGTTTTTT.